This record covers a single T cell receptor beta chain. The specificity of this receptor is unknown. Nothing much larger sits one base from this clone, and base qualities are not available. Library construction relied on PCR. Instrument used: Illumina HiSeq 4000. High-throughput sequencing was used to profile the TCR beta-chain CDR3 region of every patient. The authors' pipeline ran thus. CDR3 differences across clinicopathological groups were used to build a classifier for discriminating distant-metastatic papillary thyroid cancer patients. Repertoire diversity was assessed with the Shannon index, and tumor-blood repertoire similarity with the Morisita-Horn index. TCRdb cleaned the public reads at Q25 with fastp, built clones with MiXCR and kept in-frame beta chains. The authors' filters were not applied to this entry. For this sample the table gives roughly 35,000 clones, of which roughly 15% were detected only once. The ten largest account for roughly 7.1% of the sample.

The sample comes from a study of metastatic and nonmetastatic thyroid tumors (dated by TCRdb to 2020 to 2021). At the level of the whole study: The researchers compared repertoires between peripheral blood samples and tumor or nodule tissue samples from patients with malignant or benign thyroid disease.

V has 6 bases trimmed and J has 5 bases trimmed; junction bases matching no gene number 8. There are 13 amino acids in the CDR3, from cysteine to phenylalanine inclusive. The retained sequence is limited to the CDR3, 39 bases, with the frame set at the first base. CDR1 and CDR2 (DFQATT, SNEGSKA) derive from the germline V gene (reference sequence). The full study reports these points: In both blood and tumor samples, TCR beta diversity was reported to be significantly higher in malignant tumors than in benign nodules.

None of the patients had been given any treatment before thyroid surgery. Using T-cell receptor beta sequencing, the researchers looked back retrospectively at clinical samples from patients, gathered between about 2011 and 2019. The sequenced sample was blood. The chain joins TRBV20-1 to TRBJ2-3, and 7 junction bases match TRBD2. This clonotype was obtained from a female donor with papillary thyroid cancer or a benign thyroid nodule (not recorded which). Some clones in this sample may be carry-over from other donors' samples. The DNA sequence is given as TGCAGTGCCCTTAAAAGCGGGGTAGATACGCAGTATTTT. Its product reads: CSALKSGVDTQYF.